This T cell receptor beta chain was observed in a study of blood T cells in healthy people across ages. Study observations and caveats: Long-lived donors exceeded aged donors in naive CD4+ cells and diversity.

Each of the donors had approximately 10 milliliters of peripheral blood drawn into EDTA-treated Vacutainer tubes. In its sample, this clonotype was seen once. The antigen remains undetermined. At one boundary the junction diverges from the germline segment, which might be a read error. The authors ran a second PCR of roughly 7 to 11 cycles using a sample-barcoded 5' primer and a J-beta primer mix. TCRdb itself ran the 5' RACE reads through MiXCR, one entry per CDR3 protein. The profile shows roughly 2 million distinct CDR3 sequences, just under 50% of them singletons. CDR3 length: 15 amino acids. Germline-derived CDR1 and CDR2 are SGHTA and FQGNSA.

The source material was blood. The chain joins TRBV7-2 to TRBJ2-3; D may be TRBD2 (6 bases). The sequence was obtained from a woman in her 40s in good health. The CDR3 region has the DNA TGTGCCGGCAGCTTGAGCGGGCTTTCAACAGATACGCAGTATTTT. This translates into CAGSLSGLSTDTQYF.